This T cell receptor beta chain is from a study of cytomegalovirus exposure and HLA in healthy donors. Study-level points and caveats: HLA-A and HLA-B allele assignments for most subjects were reportedly predicted accurately using TCR beta sequences. The listing of 160 or so TCR beta chains classed them as cytomegalovirus-associated. A previous analysis found most TCR beta V segments productive roughly 87% or roughly 30% of the time. In a later analysis, V- and J-gene trimming of beta chains associated with a DCLRE1C missense variant, replicated independently.

About this clone: Its target is unknown.

PCR involved 60 Vbeta and 13 Jbeta primers. Here immunoSEQ multiplex PCR was the method, and the copy in TCRdb shows in-frame clones only, minus some. The top ten hold 3% to 4.5% of the sample, which has over 200,000 clones, around 80% seen once. From germline, CDR1 is SGHAT and CDR2 FQNNGV. This CDR3 is built from 19 residues. The junction had 14 bases not matched to a gene; V was cut back by 0 bases and J by 4 bases. This chain joins TRBV11-2 and TRBJ2-1, with TRBD1 matching 8 bases. The origin of this receptor is a male donor in good health and CMV-seronegative. Sequencing was carried out using PBMCs. CDR3 in DNA: TGTGCCAGCAGCTTAGATTCGCGGCAGGGGGCCTGGGGTTACAATGAGCAGTTCTTC. Translating gives CASSLDSRQGAWGYNEQFF. The variable domain in full, with the rest retrieved from reference TRBV11-2 and TRBJ2-1, is EAGVAQSPRYKIIEKRQSVAFWCNPISGHATLYWYQQILGQGPKLLIQFQNNGVVDDSQLPKDRFSAERLKGVDSTLKIQPAKLEDSAVYLCASSLDSRQGAWGYNEQFFGPGTRLTVL.